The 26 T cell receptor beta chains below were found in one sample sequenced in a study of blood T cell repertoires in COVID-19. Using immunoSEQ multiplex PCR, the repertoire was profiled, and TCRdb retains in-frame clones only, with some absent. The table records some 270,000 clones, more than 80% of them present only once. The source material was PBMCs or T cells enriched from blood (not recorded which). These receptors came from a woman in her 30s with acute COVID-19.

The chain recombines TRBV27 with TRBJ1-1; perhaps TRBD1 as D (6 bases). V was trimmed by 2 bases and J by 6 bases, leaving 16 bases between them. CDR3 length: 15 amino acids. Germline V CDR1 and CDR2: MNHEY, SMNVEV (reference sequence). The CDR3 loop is CASSLIGGLSSEAFF. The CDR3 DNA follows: TGTGCCAGCAGTTTAATCGGGGGGCTTTCATCTGAAGCTTTCTTT.

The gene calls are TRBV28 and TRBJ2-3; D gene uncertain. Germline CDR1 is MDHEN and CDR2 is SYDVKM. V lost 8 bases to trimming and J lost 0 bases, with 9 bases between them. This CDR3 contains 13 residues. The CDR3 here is CASSPGSTDTQYF. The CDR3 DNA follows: TGTGCCAGCTCCCCGGGTAGCACAGATACGCAGTATTTT.

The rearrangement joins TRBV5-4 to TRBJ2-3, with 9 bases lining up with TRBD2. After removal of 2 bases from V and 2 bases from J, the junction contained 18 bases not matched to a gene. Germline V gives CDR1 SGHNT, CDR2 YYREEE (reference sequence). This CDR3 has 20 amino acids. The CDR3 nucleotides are TGTGCCAGCAGCTTCCCTGATAGCGGGAGTATCCTCTCCATCACAGATACGCAGTATTTT. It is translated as CASSFPDSGSILSITDTQYF.

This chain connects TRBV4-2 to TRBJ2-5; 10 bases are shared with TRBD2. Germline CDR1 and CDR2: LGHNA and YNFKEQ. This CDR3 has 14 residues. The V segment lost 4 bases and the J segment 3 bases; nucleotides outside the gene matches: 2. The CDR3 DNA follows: TGTGCCAGCAGCCCTAGCGGGAGTAAAGAGACCCAGTACTTC. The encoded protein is CASSPSGSKETQYF.

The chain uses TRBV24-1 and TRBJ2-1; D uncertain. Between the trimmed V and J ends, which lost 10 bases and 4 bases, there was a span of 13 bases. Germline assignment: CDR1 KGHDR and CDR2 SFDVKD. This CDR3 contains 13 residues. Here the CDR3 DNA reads TGTGCCACAAGCGCTAACTGGTACAATGAGCAGTTCTTC. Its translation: CATSANWYNEQFF.

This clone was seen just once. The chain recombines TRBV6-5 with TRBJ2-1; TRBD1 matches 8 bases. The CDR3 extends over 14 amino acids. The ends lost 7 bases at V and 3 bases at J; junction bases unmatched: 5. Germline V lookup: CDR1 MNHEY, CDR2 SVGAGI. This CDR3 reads CASTTGDNYNEQFF. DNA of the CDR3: TGTGCCAGCACGACAGGGGACAACTACAATGAGCAGTTCTTC.

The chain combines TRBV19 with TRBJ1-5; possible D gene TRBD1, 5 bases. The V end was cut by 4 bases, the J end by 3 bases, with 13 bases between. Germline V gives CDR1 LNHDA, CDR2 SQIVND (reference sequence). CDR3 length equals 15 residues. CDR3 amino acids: CASSTLQELNQPQHF. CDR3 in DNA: TGTGCCAGTAGTACCCTACAGGAGCTCAATCAGCCCCAGCATTTT.

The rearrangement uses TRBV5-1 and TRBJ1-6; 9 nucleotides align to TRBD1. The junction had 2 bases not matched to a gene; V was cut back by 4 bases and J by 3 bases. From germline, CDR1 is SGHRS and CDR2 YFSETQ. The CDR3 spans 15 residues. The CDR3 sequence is CASSQGQGYNSPLHF. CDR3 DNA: TGCGCCAGCAGCCAGGGACAGGGCTATAATTCACCCCTCCACTTT.

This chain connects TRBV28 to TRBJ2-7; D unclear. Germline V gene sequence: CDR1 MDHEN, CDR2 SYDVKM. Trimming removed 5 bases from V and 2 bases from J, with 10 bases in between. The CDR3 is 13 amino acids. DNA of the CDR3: TGTGCCAGCAGTCTCCTGACACCCTACGAGCAGTACTTC. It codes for CASSLLTPYEQYF.

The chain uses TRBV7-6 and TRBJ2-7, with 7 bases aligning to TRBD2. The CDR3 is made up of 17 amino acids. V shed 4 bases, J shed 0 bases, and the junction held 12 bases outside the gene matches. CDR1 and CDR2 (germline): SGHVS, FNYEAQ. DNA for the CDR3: TGTGCCAGCAGCTCAGGATTGGGGCGGGAGCTCTCCTACGAGCAGTACTTC. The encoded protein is CASSSGLGRELSYEQYF. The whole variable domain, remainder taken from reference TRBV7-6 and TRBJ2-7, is GAGVSQSPRYKVTKRGQDVALRCDPISGHVSLYWYRQALGQGPEFLTYFNYEAQQDKSGLPNDRFSAERPEGSISTLTIQRTEQRDSAMYRCASSSGLGRELSYEQYFGPGTRLTVT.

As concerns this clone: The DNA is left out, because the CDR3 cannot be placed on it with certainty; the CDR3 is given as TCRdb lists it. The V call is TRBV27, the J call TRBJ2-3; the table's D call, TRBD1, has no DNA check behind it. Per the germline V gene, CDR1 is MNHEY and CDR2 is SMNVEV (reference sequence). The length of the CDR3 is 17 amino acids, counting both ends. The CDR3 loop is CASSFGPGGIGTDTQYF.

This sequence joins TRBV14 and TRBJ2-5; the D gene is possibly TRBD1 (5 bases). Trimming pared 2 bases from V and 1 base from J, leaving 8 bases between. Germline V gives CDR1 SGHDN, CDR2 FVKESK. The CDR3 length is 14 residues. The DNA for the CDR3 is TGTGCCAGCAGCCAAATGCAGGGCCAAGAGACCCAGTACTTC. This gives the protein CASSQMQGQETQYF.

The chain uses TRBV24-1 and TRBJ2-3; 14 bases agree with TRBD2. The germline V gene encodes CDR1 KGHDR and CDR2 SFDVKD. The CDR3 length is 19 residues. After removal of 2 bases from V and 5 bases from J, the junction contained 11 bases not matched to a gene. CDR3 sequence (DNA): TGTGCCACCAGTGATTCCCCCGGACTAGCGGGAGGACGGCTAGATACGCAGTATTTT. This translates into CATSDSPGLAGGRLDTQYF.

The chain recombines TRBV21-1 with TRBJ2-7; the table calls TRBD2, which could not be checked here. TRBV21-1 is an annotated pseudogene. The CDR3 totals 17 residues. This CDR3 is CASSTLGLAGFTYEQYF. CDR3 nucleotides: TGTGCCAGCAGCACTTTAGGACTAGCGGGATTTACCTACGAGCAGTACTTC.

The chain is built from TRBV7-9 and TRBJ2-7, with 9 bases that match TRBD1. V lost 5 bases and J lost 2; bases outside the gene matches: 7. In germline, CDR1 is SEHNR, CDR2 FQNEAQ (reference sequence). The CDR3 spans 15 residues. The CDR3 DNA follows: TGTGCCAGCAGCCGCTTCGGGACAGGGCCCTACGAGCAGTACTTC. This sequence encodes CASSRFGTGPYEQYF.

The DNA for the CDR3 is TGTGCCAGCAGCCAAGGATTGCGGGAGGCCTACAATGAGCAGTTCTTC. Amino acid sequence: CASSQGLREAYNEQFF. The rearrangement uses TRBV3-1 (or the pseudogene TRBV3-2) and TRBJ2-1, with TRBD2 matching 8 bases. The V and J ends lost 1 base and 2 bases, in that order; junction bases with no gene match: 4. CDR1 and CDR2 from the germline V gene are LGHDT and YNNKEL (reference sequence). The CDR3 contains 16 residues.

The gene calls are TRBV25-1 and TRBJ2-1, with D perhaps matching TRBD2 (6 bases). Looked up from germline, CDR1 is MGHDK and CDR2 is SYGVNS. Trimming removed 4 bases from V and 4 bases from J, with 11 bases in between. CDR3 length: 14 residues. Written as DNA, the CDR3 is TGTGCCAGCAGTGCCCGCGGGACTTACAATGAGCAGTTCTTC. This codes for CASSARGTYNEQFF.

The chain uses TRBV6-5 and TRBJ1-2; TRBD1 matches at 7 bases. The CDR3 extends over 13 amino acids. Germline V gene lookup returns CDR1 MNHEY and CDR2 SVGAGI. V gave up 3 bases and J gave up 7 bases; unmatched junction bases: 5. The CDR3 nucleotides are TGTGCCAGCAGTTATCGACAGGGCGGTGGCTACACCTTC. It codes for CASSYRQGGGYTF.

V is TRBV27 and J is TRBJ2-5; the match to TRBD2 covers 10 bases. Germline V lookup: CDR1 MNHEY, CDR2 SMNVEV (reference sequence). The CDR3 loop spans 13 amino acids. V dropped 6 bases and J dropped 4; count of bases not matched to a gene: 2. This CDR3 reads CASRRLAGETQYF. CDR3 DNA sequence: TGTGCCAGCAGGCGACTAGCGGGAGAGACCCAGTACTTC.

CDR3 in amino acids: CATSTGAGYEQYF. The CDR3 DNA reads TGTGCCACCTCCACTGGGGCAGGGTACGAGCAGTACTTC. This rearrangement joins TRBV27 to TRBJ2-7; tentative D call: TRBD1 (5 bases). The V end lost 10 bases, the J end lost 4 bases, and 17 bases lay between the germline ends. Germline V lookup: CDR1 MNHEY, CDR2 SMNVEV (reference sequence). The CDR3 is made up of 13 amino acids.

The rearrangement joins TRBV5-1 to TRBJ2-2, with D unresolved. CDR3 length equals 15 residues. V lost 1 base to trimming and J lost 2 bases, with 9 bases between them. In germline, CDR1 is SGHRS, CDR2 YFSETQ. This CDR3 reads CASSLMGHNTGELFF. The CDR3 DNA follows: TGCGCCAGCAGCTTGATGGGCCACAACACCGGGGAGCTGTTTTTT.

The CDR3 region has the DNA TGTGCCAGCAGTGAATGGACGGCGGGAGCTATGAATGAGCAGTTCTTC. This gives the protein CASSEWTAGAMNEQFF. The chain is built from TRBV25-1 and TRBJ2-1, with TRBD2 matching 7 bases. Germline lookup yields CDR1 MGHDK and CDR2 SYGVNS. The CDR3 is 16 residues long. With V trimmed by 1 base and J by 7 bases, 10 bases remained unmatched.

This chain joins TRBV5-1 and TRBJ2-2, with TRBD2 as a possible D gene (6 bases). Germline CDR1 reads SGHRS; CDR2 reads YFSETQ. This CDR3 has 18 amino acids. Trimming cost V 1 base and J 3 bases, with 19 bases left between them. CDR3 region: CASSLHLWGEPDTGELFF. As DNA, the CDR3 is TGCGCCAGCAGCTTGCATCTTTGGGGGGAGCCGGACACCGGGGAGCTGTTTTTT.

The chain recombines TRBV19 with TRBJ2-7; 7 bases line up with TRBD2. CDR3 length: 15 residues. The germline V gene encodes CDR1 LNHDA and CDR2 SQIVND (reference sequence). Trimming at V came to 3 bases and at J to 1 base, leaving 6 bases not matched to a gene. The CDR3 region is CASSISGASSYEQYF. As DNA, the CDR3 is TGTGCCAGTAGTATCAGCGGGGCCTCATCCTACGAGCAGTACTTC.

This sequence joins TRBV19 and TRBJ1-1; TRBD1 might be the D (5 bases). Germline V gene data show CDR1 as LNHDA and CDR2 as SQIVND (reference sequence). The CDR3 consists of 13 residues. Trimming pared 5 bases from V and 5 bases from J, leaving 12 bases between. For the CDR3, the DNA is TGTGCCAGTAGTTTCAACGGGGGAACTGAAGCTTTCTTT. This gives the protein CASSFNGGTEAFF. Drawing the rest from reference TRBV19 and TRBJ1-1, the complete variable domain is DGGITQSPKYLFRKEGQNVTLSCEQNLNHDAMYWYRQDPGQGLRLIYYSQIVNDFQKGDIAEGYSVSREKKESFPLTVTSAQKNPTAFYLCASSFNGGTEAFFGQGTRLTVV.

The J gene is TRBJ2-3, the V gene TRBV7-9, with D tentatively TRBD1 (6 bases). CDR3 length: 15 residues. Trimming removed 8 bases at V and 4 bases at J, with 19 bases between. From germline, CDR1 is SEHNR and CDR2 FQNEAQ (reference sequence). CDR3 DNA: TGTGCCAGCTCAGGGGTCACAGGGTCGGCAGATACGCAGTATTTT. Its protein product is CASSGVTGSADTQYF.